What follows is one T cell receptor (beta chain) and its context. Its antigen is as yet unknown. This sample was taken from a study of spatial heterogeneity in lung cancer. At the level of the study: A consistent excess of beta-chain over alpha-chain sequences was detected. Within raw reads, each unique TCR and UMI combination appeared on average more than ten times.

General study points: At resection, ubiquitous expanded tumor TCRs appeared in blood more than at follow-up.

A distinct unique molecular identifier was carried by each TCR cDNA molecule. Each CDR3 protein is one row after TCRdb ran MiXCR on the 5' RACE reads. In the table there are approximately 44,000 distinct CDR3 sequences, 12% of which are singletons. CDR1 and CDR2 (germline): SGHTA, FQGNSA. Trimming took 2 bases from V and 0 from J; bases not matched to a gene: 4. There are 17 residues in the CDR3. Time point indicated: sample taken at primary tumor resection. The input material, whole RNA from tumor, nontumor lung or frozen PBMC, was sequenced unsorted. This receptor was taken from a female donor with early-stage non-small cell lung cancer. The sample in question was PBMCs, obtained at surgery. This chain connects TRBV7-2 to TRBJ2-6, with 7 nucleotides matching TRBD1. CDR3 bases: TGTGCCAGCAGCTTATCGGGACAGAGCTCTGGGGCCAACGTCCTGACTTTC. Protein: CASSLSGQSSGANVLTF.